Each of the 9 T cell receptor beta chains below was sequenced from the same sample in a study of graft-versus-host responses after intestinal transplantation. The authors processed graft tissue to release intraepithelial and lamina propria lymphocytes. TCRdb's table, derived via immunoSEQ multiplex PCR, lists solely in-frame clones and lacks some. The table lists 20,000 or so clones, around 78% of them singletons. The source was ileum tissue, collected 12 days after intestinal transplant. Receptors were obtained from a human patient who received an intestinal transplant, so some T cells may come from the graft donor.

The chain is built from TRBV6-1 and TRBJ2-5, with TRBD1 identical over 7 bases. In germline, CDR1 is MNHNS, CDR2 SASEGT. The CDR3 covers 17 residues. The junction had 13 bases not matched to a gene; V was cut back by 1 base and J by 5 bases. The CDR3 region has the DNA TGTGCCAGCAGTGAAGATAGAAAGGGGGCTAGGAGGGAGACCCAGTACTTC. This encodes CASSEDRKGARRETQYF.

This clone was counted between two and nine times. CDR3 DNA: TGTGCCAGCAGTTACTCTTGGGGGCCCTATAATTCACCCCTCCACTTT. This codes for CASSYSWGPYNSPLHF. The chain has TRBV6-5 and TRBJ1-6, with D possibly TRBD1 on 6 matching bases. The CDR3 consists of 16 residues. Germline V lookup: CDR1 MNHEY, CDR2 SVGAGI. V lost 0 bases and J 2 bases, leaving 8 bases between the germline ends.

V gene TRBV28 combines with J gene TRBJ1-5; tentatively, D is TRBD1 (5 bases). The CDR3 is made up of 15 amino acids. Trimming pared 5 bases from V and 1 base from J, leaving 12 bases between. Germline lookup yields CDR1 MDHEN and CDR2 SYDVKM. The DNA of the CDR3 is TGTGCCAGCAGTAGAAGCGGGGCAAGCAATCAGCCCCAGCATTTT. It specifies CASSRSGASNQPQHF.

This chain joins TRBV12-5 and TRBJ2-3; TRBD2 agrees at 12 bases. The CDR3 is 16 amino acids. The V and J ends lost 6 bases and 2 bases, in that order; junction bases with no gene match: 6. CDR1 is LGHNT and CDR2 is FRNRAP in the germline V gene. In nucleotides, the CDR3 is TGTGCTAGTGGACCCGGACTAGCGGGGTTCACAGATACGCAGTATTTT. Its protein product is CASGPGLAGFTDTQYF. Supplemented by reference TRBV12-5 and TRBJ2-3, the full variable domain reads DARVTQTPRHKVTEMGQEVTMRCQPILGHNTVFWYRQTMMQGLELLAYFRNRAPLDDSGMPKDRFSAEMPDATLATLKIQPSEPRDSAVYFCASGPGLAGFTDTQYFGPGTRLTVL.

The V and J genes are TRBV5-8 and TRBJ2-3, with D perhaps TRBD1 (6 bases). The V gene's germline CDR1 is SGHTS and CDR2 YDEGEE. The V end was cut by 4 bases, the J end by 0 bases, with 12 bases between. This CDR3 spans 15 amino acids. The CDR3 DNA follows: TGTGCCAGCAGCCAACACAGGGCTAGCACAGATACGCAGTATTTT. Protein: CASSQHRASTDTQYF. Drawing the rest from reference TRBV5-8 and TRBJ2-3, the complete variable domain is EAGVTQSPTHLIKTRGQQATLRCSPISGHTSVYWYQQALGLGLQFLLWYDEGEERNRGNFPPRFSGRQFPNYSSELNVNALELEDSALYLCASSQHRASTDTQYFGPGTRLTVL.

This clone has just a few counts. The chain employs TRBV18 and TRBJ2-7, with D possibly matching TRBD1 (6 bases). Germline V lookup: CDR1 KGHSH, CDR2 LQKENI. The CDR3 loop spans 13 amino acids. Between the trimmed V and J ends, which lost 0 bases and 3 bases, there was a span of 6 bases. The DNA for the CDR3 is TGTGCCAGCTCACCACCAGGGGGCTACGAGCAGTACTTC. Translation gives CASSPPGGYEQYF.

V and J are TRBV28 and TRBJ1-3, with D possibly being TRBD1 (5 bases). The CDR3 sequence is 15 residues long. Germline values: CDR1 MDHEN, CDR2 SYDVKM. Trimming removed 5 bases from V and 0 bases from J, with 11 bases in between. The CDR3 coding sequence is TGTGCCAGCAGTATTGGGGGGGGCTCTGGAAACACCATATATTTT. It yields the protein CASSIGGGSGNTIYF.

This chain joins TRBV7-9 and TRBJ2-5, with D perhaps matching TRBD2 (5 bases). This CDR3 region has 14 residues. V lost 6 bases to trimming and J lost 5 bases, with 16 bases between them. Germline CDR1 reads SEHNR; CDR2 reads FQNEAQ (reference sequence). DNA of the CDR3: TGTGCCAGCAGTTTGCTCCGCGGGTCGGAGACCCAGTACTTC. Protein sequence: CASSLLRGSETQYF. Combining the CDR3 with reference TRBV7-9 and TRBJ2-5 gives the whole variable domain DTGVSQNPRHKITKRGQNVTFRCDPISEHNRLYWYRQTLGQGPEFLTYFQNEAQLEKSRLLSDRFSAERPKGSFSTLEIQRTEQGDSAMYLCASSLLRGSETQYFGPGTRLLVL.

This chain joins TRBV9 and TRBJ2-1; 7 nucleotides line up with TRBD2. V dropped 3 bases and J dropped 6; count of bases not matched to a gene: 9. Per the germline V gene, CDR1 is SGDLS and CDR2 is YYNGEE. This CDR3 spans 15 amino acids. CDR3 nucleotide sequence: TGTGCCAGCAGCGCCCCTCGGGGGGTAGGCAATGAGCAGTTCTTC. Protein sequence: CASSAPRGVGNEQFF.